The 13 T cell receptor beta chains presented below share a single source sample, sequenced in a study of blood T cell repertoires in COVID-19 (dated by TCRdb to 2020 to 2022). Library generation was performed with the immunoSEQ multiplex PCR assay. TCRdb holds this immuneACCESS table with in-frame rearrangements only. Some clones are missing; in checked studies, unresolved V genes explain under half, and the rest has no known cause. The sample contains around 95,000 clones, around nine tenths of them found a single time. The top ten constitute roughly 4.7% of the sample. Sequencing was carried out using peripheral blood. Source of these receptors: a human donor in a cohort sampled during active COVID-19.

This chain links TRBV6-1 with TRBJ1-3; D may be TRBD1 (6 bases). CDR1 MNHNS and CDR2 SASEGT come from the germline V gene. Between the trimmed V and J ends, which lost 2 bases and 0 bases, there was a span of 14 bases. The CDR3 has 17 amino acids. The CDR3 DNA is TGTGCCAGCAGTGAACCCGACAGGCCAAGCTCTGGAAACACCATATATTTT. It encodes CASSEPDRPSSGNTIYF.

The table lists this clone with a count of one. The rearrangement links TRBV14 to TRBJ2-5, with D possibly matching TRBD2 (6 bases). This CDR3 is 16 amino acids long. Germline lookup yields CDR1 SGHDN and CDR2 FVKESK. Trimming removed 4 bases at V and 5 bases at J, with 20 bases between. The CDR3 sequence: CASSPRPGTSSETQYF. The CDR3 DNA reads TGTGCCAGCAGCCCTCGGCCCGGGACTTCGTCGGAGACCCAGTACTTC. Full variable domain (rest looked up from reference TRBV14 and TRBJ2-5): EAGVTQFPSHSVIEKGQTVTLRCDPISGHDNLYWYRRVMGKEIKFLLHFVKESKQDESGMPNNRFLAERTGGTYSTLKVQPAELEDSGVYFCASSPRPGTSSETQYFGPGTRLLVL.

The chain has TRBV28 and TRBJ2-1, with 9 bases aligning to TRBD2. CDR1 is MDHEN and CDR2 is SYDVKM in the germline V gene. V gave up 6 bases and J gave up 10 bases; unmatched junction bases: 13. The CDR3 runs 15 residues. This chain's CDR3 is CASSKGGAGGGEQFF. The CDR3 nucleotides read TGTGCCAGCAGCAAGGGGGGAGCGGGAGGAGGCGAGCAGTTCTTC.

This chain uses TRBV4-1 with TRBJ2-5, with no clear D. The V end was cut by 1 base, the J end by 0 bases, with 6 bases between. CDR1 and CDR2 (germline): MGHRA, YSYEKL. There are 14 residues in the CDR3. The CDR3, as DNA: TGCGCCAGCAGCCAAGCTACCTACCAAGAGACCCAGTACTTC. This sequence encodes CASSQATYQETQYF.

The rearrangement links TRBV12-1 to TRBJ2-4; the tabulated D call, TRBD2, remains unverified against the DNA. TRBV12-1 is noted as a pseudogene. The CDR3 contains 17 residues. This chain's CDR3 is CASSCYYWRLAKNIQYF. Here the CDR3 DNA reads TGTGCCAGCAGCTGTTATTATTGGAGGTTAGCCAAAAACATTCAGTACTTC.

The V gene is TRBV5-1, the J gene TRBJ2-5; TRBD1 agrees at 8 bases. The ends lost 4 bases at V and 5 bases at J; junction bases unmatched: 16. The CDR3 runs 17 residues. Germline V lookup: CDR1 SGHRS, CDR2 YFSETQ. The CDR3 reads CASSTEQGVLSKETQYF. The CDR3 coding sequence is TGCGCCAGCAGCACAGAACAGGGGGTCCTTTCCAAGGAGACCCAGTACTTC. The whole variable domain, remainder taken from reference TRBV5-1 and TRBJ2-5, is KAGVTQTPRYLIKTRGQQVTLSCSPISGHRSVSWYQQTPGQGLQFLFEYFSETQRNKGNFPGRFSGRQFSNSRSEMNVSTLELGDSALYLCASSTEQGVLSKETQYFGPGTRLLVL.

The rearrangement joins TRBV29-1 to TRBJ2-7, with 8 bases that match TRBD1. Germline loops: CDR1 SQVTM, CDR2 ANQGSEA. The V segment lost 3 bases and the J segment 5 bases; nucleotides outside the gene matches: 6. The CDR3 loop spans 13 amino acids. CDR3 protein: CSVDSQGADEQYF. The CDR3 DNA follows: TGCAGCGTTGACTCCCAGGGGGCGGACGAGCAGTACTTC.

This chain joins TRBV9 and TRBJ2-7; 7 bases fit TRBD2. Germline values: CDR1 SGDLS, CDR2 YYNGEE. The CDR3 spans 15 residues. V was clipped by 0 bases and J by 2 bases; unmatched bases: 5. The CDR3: CASSVESGDTYEQYF. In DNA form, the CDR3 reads TGTGCCAGCAGCGTAGAGAGCGGGGATACCTACGAGCAGTACTTC.

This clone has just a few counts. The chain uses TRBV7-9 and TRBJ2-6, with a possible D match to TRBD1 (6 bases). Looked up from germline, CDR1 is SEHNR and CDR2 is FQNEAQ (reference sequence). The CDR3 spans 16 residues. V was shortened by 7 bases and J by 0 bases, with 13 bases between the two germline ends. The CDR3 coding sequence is TGTGCCAGCAACCCGACAGGCCGCTCTGGGGCCAACGTCCTGACTTTC. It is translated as CASNPTGRSGANVLTF.

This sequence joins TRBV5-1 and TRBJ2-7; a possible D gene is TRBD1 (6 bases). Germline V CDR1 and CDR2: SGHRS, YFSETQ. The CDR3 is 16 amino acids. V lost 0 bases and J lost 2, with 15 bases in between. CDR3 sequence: CASSLESGTLTYEQYF. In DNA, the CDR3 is TGCGCCAGCAGCTTGGAATCCGGGACACTAACCTACGAGCAGTACTTC.

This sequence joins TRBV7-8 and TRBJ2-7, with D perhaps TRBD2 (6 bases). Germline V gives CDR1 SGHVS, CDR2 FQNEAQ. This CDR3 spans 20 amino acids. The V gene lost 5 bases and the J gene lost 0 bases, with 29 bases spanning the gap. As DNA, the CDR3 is TGTGCCAGCAGCCAGTCCCAGGCCACTAGCCGAGGAAGGGCCTCCTACGAGCAGTACTTC. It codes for CASSQSQATSRGRASYEQYF. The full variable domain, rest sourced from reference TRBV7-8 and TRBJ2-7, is GAGVSQSPRYKVAKRGQDVALRCDPISGHVSLFWYQQALGQGPEFLTYFQNEAQLDKSGLPSDRFFAERPEGSVSTLKIQRTQQEDSAVYLCASSQSQATSRGRASYEQYFGPGTRLTVT.

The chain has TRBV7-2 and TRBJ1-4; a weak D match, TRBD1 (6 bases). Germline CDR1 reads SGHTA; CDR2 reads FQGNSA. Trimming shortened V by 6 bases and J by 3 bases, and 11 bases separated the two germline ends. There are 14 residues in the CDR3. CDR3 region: CASRHRVSNEKLFF. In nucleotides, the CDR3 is TGTGCCAGCAGGCACAGGGTTTCTAATGAAAAACTGTTTTTT.

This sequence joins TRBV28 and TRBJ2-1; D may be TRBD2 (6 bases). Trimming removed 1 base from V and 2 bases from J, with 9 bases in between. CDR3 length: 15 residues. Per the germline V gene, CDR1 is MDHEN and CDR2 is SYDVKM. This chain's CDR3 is CASSLLTGAYNEQFF. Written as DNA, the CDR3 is TGTGCCAGCAGTTTATTGACGGGGGCCTACAATGAGCAGTTCTTC.